This entry is about one T cell receptor beta chain. Antigen: not known. Germline and junction disagree at one end, which may indicate a read error. The use of a sample-barcoded 5' primer and a J-beta primer mix characterized a second PCR of 7 to 11 cycles. TCRdb re-called the 5' RACE reads through MiXCR, storing one row per CDR3 protein. The data contain 580,000 or so distinct CDR3 sequences, around 48% of them singletons. The source of the sample is a study of blood T cells in healthy people across ages. Study-level results: There was a strong correlation between TCR beta diversity and naive T cell percentage. Diversity estimates from one million T cells were considered underestimates.

CDR1 and CDR2 from the germline V gene are MNHNS and SASEGT. The CDR3 loop spans 13 amino acids. This receptor was taken from a man older than 75 in good health. The sample was blood. The genes are TRBV6-1 and TRBJ2-5; D is possibly TRBD2 (7 bases). Here the CDR3 reads CASKGGTTETQYF. CDR3 in DNA: TGTGCTAGCAAGGGGGGGACCACGGAGACCCAGTACTTC.